The rows below give T cell receptor beta chains drawn from one sample of a study of blood T cells in healthy people across ages. From the 5' RACE reads, TCRdb called clonotypes with MiXCR, one entry per CDR3 protein. The data show fewer than 750,000 distinct CDR3 sequences, with less than 60% seen just once and around 24% held by the top ten. The sequencing input was blood. The receptor source for this set is an elderly man in good health. Each CDR3 is given with its conserved first and last residue. D genes are given only for firm matches. Only part of the rows carry a size: once, few, many, or a class if the clone is expanded.

V gene	D gene	J gene	clone size	CDR3 protein	CDR3 DNA
TRBV5-1	TRBD1	TRBJ1-2	NA	CATRGQGSYGYTF	TGCGCAACCAGAGGACAGGGGTCCTATGGCTACACCTTC
TRBV20-1	TRBD2	TRBJ2-1	NA	CSASGSGGAYNEQFF	TGCAGTGCTTCCGGCTCGGGGGGGGCCTACAATGAGCAGTTCTTC
TRBV6-5	TRBD1	TRBJ2-5	once	CASSYSRQGAEQYF	TGTGCCAGCAGTTACTCGAGGCAGGGGGCAGAGCAGTACTTC
TRBV7-9	TRBD1	TRBJ2-7	few	CASSSPPRTGTYEQYF	TGTGCCAGCAGCTCTCCACCGCGGACAGGGACCTACGAGCAGTACTTC
TRBV9	NA	TRBJ2-7	NA	CASSVGSGVYEQYF	TGTGCCAGCAGCGTCGGGTCAGGAGTTTACGAGCAGTACTTC
TRBV19	NA	TRBJ2-7	NA	CASSSKGLTHEQYF	TGTGCCAGTAGTAGCAAGGGGCTAACTCACGAGCAGTACTTC
TRBV4-3	NA	TRBJ2-2	NA	CASSQDGRGNTGELFF	TGCGCCAGCAGCCAAGATGGCAGGGGAAACACCGGGGAGCTGTTTTTT
TRBV20-1	NA	TRBJ1-2	NA	CSARDPSVDGCTF	TGCAGTGCTAGAGATCCGTCGGTGGATGGCTGCACCTTC
TRBV24-1	TRBD1	TRBJ2-3	few	CATSDFVGTDTDTQYF	TGTGCCACCAGTGATTTCGTCGGGACAGACACAGATACGCAGTATTTT
TRBV7-9	TRBD1	TRBJ2-7	few	CASSSGTVNTYEQYF	TGTGCCTCCTCCTCCGGGACAGTAAACACCTACGAGCAGTACTTC
TRBV20-1	TRBD1	TRBJ2-7	NA	CSARTGLRSYEQYF	TGCAGTGCTAGGACAGGGCTAAGATCCTACGAGCAGTACTTC
TRBV5-1	NA	TRBJ1-1	few	CASSRAGMNTEAFF	TGCGCCAGCAGCAGGGCGGGAATGAACACTGAAGCTTTCTTT
TRBV7-6	TRBD1	TRBJ2-3	once	CASSSLTGTGGRDTQYF	TGTGCCAGCAGCTCATTAACCGGGACAGGGGGTAGAGATACGCAGTATTTT
TRBV30	TRBD1	TRBJ1-6	NA	CAWSGTGAMPLHF	TGTGCCTGGAGCGGGACAGGGGCAATGCCCCTCCACTTT
TRBV7-9	TRBD1	TRBJ2-1	NA	CASSARTPGQGIDNEQFF	TGTGCCAGCAGCGCCCGCACTCCGGGACAGGGGATTGACAATGAGCAGTTCTTC
TRBV3-1	NA	TRBJ2-2	NA	CASSQTGELFF	TGTGCCAGCAGCCAAACCGGGGAGCTGTTTTTT
TRBV6-6	TRBD2	TRBJ2-1	many	CASSMTSGGPLHVYNEQFF	TGTGCCAGCAGCATGACTAGCGGGGGCCCACTACATGTCTACAATGAGCAGTTCTTC
TRBV7-2	NA	TRBJ2-5	NA	CASSSQLASQETQYF	TGTGCCAGCAGCTCTCAACTAGCCTCCCAAGAGACCCAGTACTTC
TRBV7-2	NA	TRBJ2-7	few	CASSERRGTYYEQYF	TGTGCCAGCAGCGAGCGAAGGGGGACATACTACGAGCAGTACTTC
TRBV2	NA	TRBJ1-4	few	CATARGTNEKLFF	TGTGCCACCGCGAGGGGGACTAATGAAAAACTGTTTTTT
TRBV10-3	NA	TRBJ1-2	few	CAINQGWRYTF	TGTGCCATCAATCAGGGGTGGCGCTACACCTTC
TRBV7-3	NA	TRBJ2-5	NA	CASSLRIVQETQYF	TGTGCCAGCAGCTTACGGATAGTCCAAGAGACCCAGTACTTC
TRBV6-6	NA	TRBJ2-1	many	CASSRDPICEQFF	TGTGCCAGCAGCCGGGACCCCATTTGCGAGCAGTTCTTC
TRBV10-3	TRBD2	TRBJ2-2	NA	CATGTSGSKTGELFF	TGTGCCACCGGGACTAGCGGGAGTAAGACCGGGGAGCTGTTTTTT